These 3 T cell receptor beta chains were sequenced from one sample in a study of cytomegalovirus exposure and HLA in healthy donors. A multiplex PCR was run with 60 Vbeta primers and 13 Jbeta primers. Sequenced by immunoSEQ multiplex PCR; TCRdb stores in-frame clones only, minus some. The sample totals fewer than 250,000 clones. Sequenced input: PBMCs. Receptors were obtained from a woman aged 25 to 45 in good health and CMV-seropositive.

V is TRBV2 and J is TRBJ1-2, with TRBD1 matching 7 bases. This CDR3 spans 13 amino acids. CDR1 is SNHLY and CDR2 is FYNNEI in the germline V gene. J was trimmed by 3 bases and V by 8 bases; bases with no gene match: 6. CDR3 protein: CASGLTGDYGYTF. In DNA form, the CDR3 reads TGTGCCAGCGGTCTAACAGGGGACTATGGCTACACCTTC.

CDR3 sequence (DNA): TGTGCCTGGAGTGTAAGCCCGGGGAGCGAGCAGTACTTC. This sequence encodes CAWSVSPGSEQYF. The chain has TRBV30 and TRBJ2-5, with a tentative D call TRBD2 (5 bases). Matching the DNA end better, TRBJ2-7 makes the J call doubtful. This CDR3 spans 13 amino acids. Germline CDR1 GTSNPN, CDR2 SVGIG (reference sequence).

J is TRBJ2-2 and V is TRBV5-1, with a possible D match to TRBD1 (6 bases). Germline assignment: CDR1 SGHRS and CDR2 YFSETQ. Trimming took off 0 bases at V and 4 bases at J, with 19 bases between the two ends. The length of the CDR3 is 18 residues. The CDR3 sequence: CASSLGPLRGSGTGELFF. As DNA, the CDR3 is TGCGCCAGCAGCTTGGGGCCCCTGAGGGGGTCGGGCACCGGGGAGCTGTTTTTT. Filled out from reference TRBV5-1 and TRBJ2-2, the complete variable domain reads KAGVTQTPRYLIKTRGQQVTLSCSPISGHRSVSWYQQTPGQGLQFLFEYFSETQRNKGNFPGRFSGRQFSNSRSEMNVSTLELGDSALYLCASSLGPLRGSGTGELFFGEGSRLTVL.